The clone carrying this T cell receptor (beta chain) has a handful of counts. Its antigen is not identified. The data are from a study of blood T cells in healthy people across ages. Broader study findings: Aged donors had fewer naive CD4+ cells and lower diversity than long-lived donors. A strong correlation was found between TCR beta diversity and the percentage of naive T cells.

Germline V gives CDR1 SGHTA, CDR2 FQGNSA. V shed 5 bases, J shed 3 bases, and the junction held 6 bases outside the gene matches. CDR3 length: 16 residues. The sample providers were healthy Caucasian people from Russia, aged roughly 6 to 90. Drawn from each donor were around 10 milliliters of peripheral blood. Through a sample-barcoded 5' primer and a J-beta primer mix, a second PCR was run for about 6 to 11 cycles. MiXCR was run by TCRdb on the 5' RACE reads, yielding one entry per CDR3 protein. This repertoire shows some 890,000 distinct CDR3 sequences, just under 30% found once; its top ten account for roughly a tenth. In addition, the sample was reused for a study of T cells of mothers and their children.

The sequencing sample was made of blood. The rearrangement links TRBV7-2 to TRBJ2-3; 12 bases align to TRBD2. This sequence originates from a woman in her 40s in good health. CDR3 loop: CASSLRLAGVTDTQYF. CDR3 in DNA: TGTGCCAGCAGCCTGCGACTAGCGGGGGTGACAGATACGCAGTATTTT.